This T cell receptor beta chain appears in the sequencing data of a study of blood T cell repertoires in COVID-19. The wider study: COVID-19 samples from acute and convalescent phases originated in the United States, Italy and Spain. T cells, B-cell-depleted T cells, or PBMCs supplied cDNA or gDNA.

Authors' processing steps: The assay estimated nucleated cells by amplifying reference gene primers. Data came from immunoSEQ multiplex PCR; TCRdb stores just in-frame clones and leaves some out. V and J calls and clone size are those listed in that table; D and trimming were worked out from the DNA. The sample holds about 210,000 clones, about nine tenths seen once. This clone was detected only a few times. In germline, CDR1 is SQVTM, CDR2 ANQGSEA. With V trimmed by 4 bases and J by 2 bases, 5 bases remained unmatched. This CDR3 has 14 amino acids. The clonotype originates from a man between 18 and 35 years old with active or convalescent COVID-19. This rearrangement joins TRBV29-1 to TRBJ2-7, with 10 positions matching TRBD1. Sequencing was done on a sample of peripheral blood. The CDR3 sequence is CSVVTTGGAYEQYF. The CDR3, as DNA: TGCAGCGTTGTGACGACAGGGGGCGCCTACGAGCAGTACTTC.